Listed here is a single TCR beta chain. Its antigen specificity is not known. No qualities accompany the bases; no much larger clone lies one base away. TCR CDR3 regions were amplified from genomic DNA by multiplex PCR using the deep immunoSEQ assay. Extracted genomic DNA from each cell subset was distributed evenly across all wells of several immunoSEQ 96-well plates, and each plate was treated as a replicate. For sorted subsets, approximately 200 ng of genomic DNA, equivalent to 25,000 to 35,000 T cell genomes, went into each replicate PCR. Purified libraries were measured with a Qubit 3.0 fluorometer, size-checked on a Bioanalyzer 2100, and measured again with the KAPA Library Quantification kit. Every immunoSEQ 96-well plate was sequenced on a separate single-read 150-cycle Illumina NextSeq 550 flow cell. The study's own analysis went as follows. Because the immunoSEQ output held only junctional sequences and lacked quality scores, the filtering could not match the filtering applied to full-length reads. Sequences were annotated with PyIR, a Python wrapper for IgBLAST v1.9, using IMGT germline references to assign V/J genes and CDR3. Reads with weak V/J assignments (E-value above 1e-6), missing CDR3, stop codons, out-of-frame junctions, or ambiguous translated residues were removed. A V3J clonotype was defined by an identical inferred V gene, J gene, and CDR3 amino acid sequence. Percentage overlap between repertoires was calculated by dividing the number of shared unique clonotypes by the size of the smaller repertoire. RTK rarefaction, the Chao1 estimator, and Recon v2.1 estimates of unobserved clonotypes were used to assess repertoire richness. For all TCRbeta clonotypes obtained by the gDNA method from four donors, generation probabilities were computed with OLGA. Entries here come from immuneACCESS through TCRdb and include only in-frame sequences with V and J called. Some clones fail to appear in such tables; in the studies checked, an unresolved V gene covers under half of the shortfall, and the cause of the remainder is unknown. Clone size and the V and J calls come from that table; the DNA yielded D and trimming. Present in this sample are around 620,000 clones, approximately 95% of which were seen just once. The ten largest clones take up 0.095% to 0.14% of the sample.

The record originates from a study of shared clonotypes between healthy human individuals (TCRdb year 2020). Concerning the study at large: The cohort included three men and a couple of women between 18 and 49 years of age. Per donor, three plates each were used for CD4 naive and CD4 memory, two for CD8 naive, and one for CD8 memory. The study deeply sequenced blood TCR repertoires of 5 or 6 healthy adults to estimate repertoire size and the extent of clonotype sharing between individuals. Libraries were prepared and TCR repertoires were sequenced by different laboratories using diverse techniques, in order to increase sequencing depth and limit assay-specific biases. Per donor, leukapheresis produced somewhere between about 0.9 and 9 billion PBMCs. General conclusions and limits of the study: Naive subsets generally had larger estimated clonotype richness than memory subsets. Based on pairwise subsampling, the degree of clonotype sharing among donors was expected to be affected by sequencing depth. Even with the large sequencing depth, rarefaction of the sorted-subset datasets indicated that sequencing was incomplete. Compared with non-shared clonotypes, the clonotypes found in all four sorted-subset donors had higher generation probabilities. Because the study included only a small number of donors, the genetic and exposure-history diversity represented was limited. Sampling was restricted to blood, and TCR repertoires in tissue are likely to differ from TCR repertoires in blood. Across four donors, approximately 5% of naive CD4, roughly 3.5% of naive CD8, roughly 2.2% of memory CD4, and roughly 0.41% of memory CD8 clonotypes were shared.

CD8 naive samples were CD45RO-negative cells positively selected for CCR7, giving a CD45RA+CCR7+ population that excluded TemRA cells. Healthy HIV-negative adults with no recently reported acute infections or vaccinations were included as donors. Only Caucasian adults living in Nashville, Tennessee, USA were represented among the donors. After blood collection by leukapheresis, PBMCs were isolated using Ficoll-Histopaque density gradient centrifugation and then cryopreserved in the vapor phase of liquid nitrogen. Analytical flow cytometry was used to check the purity and quantity of each magnetically sorted T cell population. Genomic DNA was isolated from each sorted fraction and quantified by UV absorbance on a Nanodrop 2000c. The CDR1 and CDR2 encoded by the germline V gene are MGHRA and YSYEKL. Reading from cysteine to phenylalanine, the CDR3 counts 17 amino acids. Solely the CDR3 DNA is kept, with 51 bases framed from the first base. V is trimmed back by 4 bases and J by 8 bases, and the junction contains 16 bases that no gene match accounts for.

The sequencing input was naive CD8+ T cells sorted from blood. The cell subset or site label here, explained by the study, means: CD45RA+CCR7+. This receptor was identified in a woman aged 25-40 years in good health. The rearrangement joined TRBV4-1 to TRBJ2-1; TRBD2 aligns with 8 central bases. The base sequence is TGCGCCAGCAGCCCCCGACCGGGACTAGGGATTAGGGATGAGCAGTTCTTC. Translation gives CASSPRPGLGIRDEQFF.